Presented here are 6 T cell receptor beta chains from one specimen sequenced in a study of PD-1 blockade in classical Hodgkin lymphoma. Brentuximab vedotin exposure varied among the patients, all of whom had relapsed after autologous stem cell transplantation. Libraries were prepared by immunoSEQ multiplex PCR; TCRdb keeps only in-frame clonotypes and omits some of them. The sample has roughly 96,000 clones; roughly nine tenths are singletons. The source material was peripheral blood mononuclear cells (PBMCs), sampled before the second cycle of nivolumab. All receptors derive from a human donor with classical Hodgkin lymphoma.

This clone was counted once. The chain employs TRBV5-8 and TRBJ2-3, with a tentative D call TRBD1 (6 bases). The length of the CDR3 is 15 residues. In germline, CDR1 is SGHTS, CDR2 YDEGEE. V was trimmed by 2 bases and J by 5 bases, leaving 15 bases between them. CDR3 protein: CASSFRSAQGDTQYF. The CDR3 DNA reads TGTGCCAGCAGCTTTCGGTCTGCACAGGGAGATACGCAGTATTTT.

The chain recombines TRBV6-5 with TRBJ1-5; 8 bases map to TRBD1. The CDR3 length is 14 residues. Trimming at V came to 6 bases and at J to 2 bases, leaving 3 bases not matched to a gene. Germline assignment: CDR1 MNHEY and CDR2 SVGAGI. CDR3 sequence: CASSLGQGNQPQHF. DNA of the CDR3: TGTGCCAGCAGCTTGGGACAGGGCAATCAGCCCCAGCATTTT.

The J gene is TRBJ1-5, the V gene TRBV19; possibly TRBD1 for D (6 bases). Trimming left V 8 bases short and J 3 bases short, with 17 bases between. The germline V gene has CDR1 LNHDA and CDR2 SQIVND (reference sequence). The length of the CDR3 is 15 residues. CDR3 sequence reads: CASGPNGQFNQPQHF. CDR3 DNA: TGTGCCAGTGGGCCAAACGGACAGTTCAATCAGCCCCAGCATTTT.

This chain's CDR3 is CASSQSGGEQFF. The CDR3, as DNA: TGCGCCAGCAGCCAGTCGGGGGGTGAGCAGTTCTTC. This chain joins TRBV4-1 and TRBJ2-1; 7 bases fit TRBD2. Germline CDR1 reads MGHRA; CDR2 reads YSYEKL. V shed 3 bases and J 9 bases; nucleotides not matched to a gene: 2. CDR3 length: 12 amino acids.

The V call is TRBV5-1, the J call TRBJ1-1; D remains ambiguous. CDR3 length: 12 residues. V was cut by 6 bases and J by 1 base, with 7 bases left in between. Germline-derived CDR1 and CDR2 are SGHRS and YFSETQ. In DNA, the CDR3 is TGCGCCAGCAAGAGGCAGAACACTGAAGCTTTCTTT. Translated: CASKRQNTEAFF.

The chain employs TRBV27 and TRBJ1-2, with TRBD1 as a possible D gene (5 bases). From germline, CDR1 is MNHEY and CDR2 SMNVEV (reference sequence). The CDR3 covers 13 residues. V was shortened by 5 bases and J by 8 bases, with 15 bases between the two germline ends. This chain's CDR3 is CASSPAGLGGYTF. As DNA, the CDR3 is TGTGCCAGCAGTCCAGCAGGGTTAGGGGGCTACACCTTC.